The next 27 T cell receptor beta chains were all read from a single sample in a study of blood T cell repertoires in COVID-19. TCRdb's copy holds only in-frame clones and misses some; the assay was immunoSEQ multiplex PCR. The sample carries tens of thousands of clones, 80% recorded once. Sequenced: peripheral blood. The source is a woman in her sixties or seventies with acute or convalescent COVID-19.

The count of this clone is one. This CDR3 reads CASSYAGESYGYTF. The CDR3 DNA reads TGTGCCAGCAGTTACGCAGGGGAGTCTTATGGCTACACCTTC. This rearrangement joins TRBV6-5 to TRBJ1-2, with TRBD1 as a possible D gene (6 bases). The CDR3 spans 14 residues. Deletions cut 2 bases from V and 5 bases from J, with 12 bases between. The V gene's germline CDR1 is MNHEY and CDR2 SVGAGI.

The chain recombines TRBV19 with TRBJ1-3; D may be TRBD1 (5 bases). The CDR3 consists of 15 residues. Between the trimmed V and J ends, which lost 11 bases and 8 bases, there was a span of 25 bases. Germline CDR1 and CDR2: LNHDA and SQIVND (reference sequence). CDR3 in DNA: TGTGCCTCGGACCCTGGGGGGGAGTTCCACCACACCATATATTTT. Its translation is CASDPGGEFHHTIYF.

This rearrangement joins TRBV5-1 to TRBJ2-3; TRBD2 agrees at 8 bases. The V and J ends lost 0 bases and 0 bases, in that order; junction bases with no gene match: 3. Germline V CDR1 and CDR2: SGHRS, YFSETQ. This CDR3 spans 16 amino acids. This CDR3 reads CASSLAAGGSTDTQYF. The CDR3 nucleotides are TGCGCCAGCAGCTTGGCCGCGGGGGGAAGCACAGATACGCAGTATTTT.

The chain recombines TRBV20-1 with TRBJ2-1; TRBD1 is a possible D gene (6 bases). From germline, CDR1 is DFQATT and CDR2 SNEGSKA (reference sequence). V lost 5 bases, J lost 7 bases, and 6 bases lay in between. The CDR3 extends over 10 amino acids. The CDR3 loop is CSAQGNEQFF. CDR3 in DNA: TGCAGTGCTCAGGGGAATGAGCAGTTCTTC.

The chain recombines TRBV5-1 with TRBJ2-5, with 14 bases fitting TRBD2. Germline CDR1 and CDR2: SGHRS and YFSETQ. There are 16 residues in the CDR3. V was pared by 4 bases and J by 7 bases, with 9 bases of the junction left unmatched. The CDR3 here is CASSPGLAGDLRTQYF. CDR3 nucleotides: TGCGCCAGCAGCCCGGGACTAGCGGGGGATCTCCGGACCCAGTACTTC.

The gene calls are TRBV3-1 (or the pseudogene TRBV3-2) and TRBJ1-3; no definite D call. This CDR3 has 16 amino acids. The V gene's germline CDR1 is LGHDT and CDR2 YNNKEL (reference sequence). V was clipped by 3 bases and J by 0 bases, with 12 bases between them. CDR3 coding DNA: TGTGCCAGCAGCCAGGGAGATGGGCTCTCTGGAAACACCATATATTTT. Protein: CASSQGDGLSGNTIYF.

The gene calls are TRBV29-1 and TRBJ1-2, with 8 nucleotides matching TRBD1. Losses at the gene ends were 0 bases for V and 5 bases for J; bases not matched to a gene: 8. The CDR3 spans 15 residues. Germline V gene sequence: CDR1 SQVTM, CDR2 ANQGSEA. The CDR3 DNA reads TGCAGCGTTGAAGATAGGGGACAGGAGGCTTATGGCTACACCTTC. Protein sequence: CSVEDRGQEAYGYTF.

The rearrangement uses TRBV2 and TRBJ2-7; a possible D gene is TRBD1 (5 bases). Germline values: CDR1 SNHLY, CDR2 FYNNEI. The CDR3 loop spans 13 amino acids. Trimming stripped 6 bases from V and 1 base from J, with 10 bases between. The CDR3 coding sequence is TGTGCCAGCAGGACAGACCCTTCCTACGAGCAGTACTTC. Translating it yields CASRTDPSYEQYF.

CDR3 amino acids: CASSVATGTRSTDTQYF. CDR3 in DNA: TGTGCCAGCAGCGTAGCTACCGGGACTAGAAGCACAGATACGCAGTATTTT. The genes are TRBV9 and TRBJ2-3; the match to TRBD2 covers 8 bases. The junction had 6 bases not matched to a gene; V was cut back by 0 bases and J by 0 bases. The germline CDR1 and CDR2 sequences are SGDLS and YYNGEE. CDR3 length: 17 amino acids.

The gene calls are TRBV5-4 and TRBJ2-3; 8 bases agree with TRBD2. Unmatched junction bases numbered 10, after V lost 0 bases and J lost 4 bases. Germline assignment: CDR1 SGHNT and CDR2 YYREEE (reference sequence). CDR3 length equals 17 residues. CDR3 residues: CASSLGGGGPSADTQYF. CDR3 coding DNA: TGTGCCAGCAGCTTGGGCGGCGGGGGGCCCTCGGCAGATACGCAGTATTTT.

This chain connects TRBV2 to TRBJ2-7, with D perhaps TRBD2 (5 bases). The CDR3 has 14 residues. V dropped 5 bases and J dropped 3 bases, with 14 bases sitting between them. The germline V gene has CDR1 SNHLY and CDR2 FYNNEI. CDR3 coding DNA: TGTGCCAGCAGTAAACCGGGATCCTACTACGAGCAGTACTTC. This encodes CASSKPGSYYEQYF.

V usage is TRBV29-1 and J usage is TRBJ2-1; weak D call: TRBD2 (5 bases). With 5 bases removed from V and 0 bases from J, the gap between germline ends came to 11 bases. This CDR3 has 14 amino acids. Germline assignment: CDR1 SQVTM and CDR2 ANQGSEA. Written as DNA, the CDR3 is TGCAGCGTTAAGGATGGGAGCTCCTACAATGAGCAGTTCTTC. Translating it yields CSVKDGSSYNEQFF.

The V call is TRBV9, the J call TRBJ1-2; 8 bases match TRBD1. The CDR3 contains 14 residues. V shed 4 bases and J 4 bases; nucleotides not matched to a gene: 6. Per germline, CDR1 SGDLS and CDR2 YYNGEE. This chain's CDR3 is CASSPATGGYGYTF. The CDR3 coding sequence is TGTGCCAGCAGCCCAGCCACAGGGGGCTATGGCTACACCTTC.

The chain combines TRBV25-1 with TRBJ2-7; 9 nucleotides align to TRBD2. V dropped 1 base and J dropped 9; count of bases not matched to a gene: 16. The CDR3 is 17 amino acids. Germline CDR1 is MGHDK and CDR2 is SYGVNS. The CDR3 nucleotides are TGTGCCAGCAGTGAATCTCTAGCGGGGAGCGCAAGGGGGAGGCAGTACTTC. Translated, it gives CASSESLAGSARGRQYF.

The chain combines TRBV14 with TRBJ1-1; 8 nucleotides align to TRBD1. Trimming removed 2 bases from V and 0 bases from J; junction bases left unmatched: 2. The length of the CDR3 is 15 residues. The germline V gene has CDR1 SGHDN and CDR2 FVKESK. CDR3 protein: CASSQQGAVNTEAFF. The CDR3 region has the DNA TGTGCCAGCAGCCAACAGGGGGCCGTGAACACTGAAGCTTTCTTT.

This chain's CDR3 is CASSPPGQGAGYTF. CDR3 nucleotides: TGTGCCAGCAGCCCCCCGGGACAGGGGGCGGGCTACACCTTC. The rearrangement links TRBV3-1 (or the pseudogene TRBV3-2) to TRBJ1-2, with 12 bases matching TRBD1. V shed 4 bases, J shed 8 bases, and the junction held 5 bases outside the gene matches. CDR3 size: 14 residues. CDR1 LGHDT and CDR2 YNNKEL come from the germline V gene (reference sequence).

This clone has more than one count but fewer than ten. The genes are TRBV18 and TRBJ2-7; TRBD1 aligns across 10 bases. The J segment lost 6 bases and the V segment lost 3 bases, leaving 5 bases of the junction unmatched. Germline CDR1 KGHSH, CDR2 LQKENI. The CDR3 runs 14 residues. CDR3 sequence reads: CASSPWDRGTEQYF. The CDR3, as DNA: TGTGCCAGCTCACCCTGGGACAGGGGTACCGAGCAGTACTTC.

The chain recombines TRBV19 with TRBJ2-4; a possible D gene is TRBD2 (5 bases). From germline, CDR1 is LNHDA and CDR2 SQIVND (reference sequence). Trimming cost V 5 bases and J 6 bases, with 11 bases left between them. The CDR3 consists of 13 residues. CDR3 sequence (DNA): TGTGCCAGTAGTCGTGACGGACTAAACATTCAGTACTTC. It specifies CASSRDGLNIQYF.

The chain is built from TRBV27 and TRBJ2-2, with 7 bases aligning to TRBD2. V shed 5 bases, J shed 7 bases, and the junction held 10 bases outside the gene matches. CDR1 is MNHEY and CDR2 is SMNVEV in the germline V gene (reference sequence). This CDR3 is built from 15 residues. The CDR3: CASSLSGAGVGELFF. The CDR3 bases are TGTGCCAGCAGTCTGAGCGGGGCCGGGGTCGGGGAGCTGTTTTTT.

The rearrangement links TRBV19 to TRBJ1-6, with D unresolved. The CDR3 is made up of 14 amino acids. Germline V gene data show CDR1 as LNHDA and CDR2 as SQIVND (reference sequence). V dropped 3 bases and J dropped 4 bases, with 7 bases sitting between them. CDR3 bases: TGTGCCAGTAGTATCGGAGAATATAATTCACCCCTCCACTTT. It specifies CASSIGEYNSPLHF.

The V gene is TRBV6-5, the J gene TRBJ1-2; 8 nucleotides align to TRBD1. CDR3 length: 15 amino acids. V was pared by 3 bases and J by 4 bases, with 7 bases of the junction left unmatched. The germline V gene encodes CDR1 MNHEY and CDR2 SVGAGI. The CDR3 DNA follows: TGTGCCAGCAGTTATTCGGGGGACAGGTCCTATGGCTACACCTTC. Encoded protein: CASSYSGDRSYGYTF.

The genes are TRBV4-3 and TRBJ1-1; tentatively, D is TRBD1 (5 bases). The CDR3 spans 14 residues. Trimming removed 1 base from V and 7 bases from J, with 13 bases in between. Germline loops: CDR1 LGHNA, CDR2 YSLEER. CDR3 nucleotides: TGCGCCAGCAGCCAAGGTGACAGTTTGGATGAAGCTTTCTTT. As protein: CASSQGDSLDEAFF.

The genes are TRBV13 and TRBJ1-1; D gene unclear. Germline V CDR1 and CDR2: PRHDT, FYEKMQ (reference sequence). Trimming stripped 9 bases from V and 1 base from J, with 15 bases between. The CDR3 consists of 14 residues. The CDR3 protein is CASKESGENTEAFF. DNA of the CDR3: TGTGCCAGTAAGGAGTCCGGGGAGAACACTGAAGCTTTCTTT.

The chain couples TRBV28 to TRBJ1-2; TRBD1 is a possible D gene (6 bases). The V gene's germline CDR1 is MDHEN and CDR2 SYDVKM. Trimming removed 2 bases at V and 4 bases at J, with 8 bases between. The CDR3 totals 13 residues. The CDR3 coding sequence is TGTGCCAGCAGTTTAACAGGGACCTATGGCTACACCTTC. It encodes CASSLTGTYGYTF.

The chain combines TRBV18 with TRBJ2-4, with D possibly being TRBD2 (5 bases). The CDR3 is 15 amino acids. V lost 4 bases, J lost 0 bases, and 10 bases lay in between. Germline V gene data show CDR1 as KGHSH and CDR2 as LQKENI. The chain's CDR3 is CASSLGLLAKNIQYF. In nucleotides, the CDR3 is TGTGCCAGCTCACTTGGACTGCTAGCCAAAAACATTCAGTACTTC.

J is TRBJ1-4 and V is TRBV7-6; D unresolved. Trimming pared 1 base from V and 7 bases from J, leaving 16 bases between. Per germline, CDR1 SGHVS and CDR2 FNYEAQ. The CDR3 extends over 16 amino acids. CDR3 DNA: TGTGCCAGCAGCTTAGACCCTTGGAGGCCAGGTGAAAAACTGTTTTTT. The encoded protein is CASSLDPWRPGEKLFF.

This clone was counted only a few times. The rearrangement uses TRBV5-1 and TRBJ1-2; possibly TRBD1 for D (5 bases). The V end lost 1 base, the J end lost 6 bases, and 16 bases lay between the germline ends. The length of the CDR3 is 15 residues. Germline V gene lookup returns CDR1 SGHRS and CDR2 YFSETQ. CDR3 sequence: CASSLIARGLNGYTF. The CDR3 DNA is TGCGCCAGCAGCTTGATCGCAAGGGGACTAAATGGCTACACCTTC.